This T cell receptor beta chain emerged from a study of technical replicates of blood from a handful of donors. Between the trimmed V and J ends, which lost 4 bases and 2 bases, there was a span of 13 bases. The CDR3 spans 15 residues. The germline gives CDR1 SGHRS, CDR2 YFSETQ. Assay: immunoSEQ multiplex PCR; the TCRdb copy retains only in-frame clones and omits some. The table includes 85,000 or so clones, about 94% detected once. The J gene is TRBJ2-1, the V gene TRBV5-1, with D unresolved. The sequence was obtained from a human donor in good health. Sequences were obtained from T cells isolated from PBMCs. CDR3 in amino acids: CASSVRLAPYNEQFF. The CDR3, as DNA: TGCGCCAGCAGCGTACGACTGGCCCCCTACAATGAGCAGTTCTTC.